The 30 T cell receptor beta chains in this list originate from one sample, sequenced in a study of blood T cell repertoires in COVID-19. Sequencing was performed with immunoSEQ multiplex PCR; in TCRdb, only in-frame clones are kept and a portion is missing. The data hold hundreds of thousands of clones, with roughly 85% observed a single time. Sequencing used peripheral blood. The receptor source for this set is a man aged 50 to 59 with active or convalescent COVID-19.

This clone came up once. CDR3 DNA: TGTGCCAGCAGTACGGGACAGGGGGCGAGTCAGCCCCAGCATTTT. This codes for CASSTGQGASQPQHF. The chain is built from TRBV6-6 and TRBJ1-5; 12 bases are shared with TRBD1. The germline V gene encodes CDR1 MNHNY and CDR2 SVGAGI (reference sequence). The CDR3 extends over 15 amino acids. The junction had 5 bases not matched to a gene; V was cut back by 5 bases and J by 6 bases.

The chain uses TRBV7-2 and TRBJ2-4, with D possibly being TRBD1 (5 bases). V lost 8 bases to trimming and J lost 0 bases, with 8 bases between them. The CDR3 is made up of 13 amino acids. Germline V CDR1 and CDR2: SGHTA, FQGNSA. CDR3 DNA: TGTGCCAGCGCTGGGGCAGCCAAAAACATTCAGTACTTC. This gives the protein CASAGAAKNIQYF.

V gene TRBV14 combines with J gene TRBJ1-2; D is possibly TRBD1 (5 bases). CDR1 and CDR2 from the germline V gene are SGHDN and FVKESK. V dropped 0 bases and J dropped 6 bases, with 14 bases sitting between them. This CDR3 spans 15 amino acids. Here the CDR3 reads CASSQDIRGGDGYTF. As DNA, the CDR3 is TGTGCCAGCAGCCAAGATATAAGGGGAGGGGATGGCTACACCTTC.

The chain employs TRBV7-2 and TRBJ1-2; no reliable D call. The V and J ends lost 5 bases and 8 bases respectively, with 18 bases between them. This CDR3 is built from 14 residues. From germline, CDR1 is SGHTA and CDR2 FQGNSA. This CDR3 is CASSPSGFSGGYTF. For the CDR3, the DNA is TGTGCCAGCAGCCCAAGCGGGTTCTCGGGAGGCTACACCTTC.

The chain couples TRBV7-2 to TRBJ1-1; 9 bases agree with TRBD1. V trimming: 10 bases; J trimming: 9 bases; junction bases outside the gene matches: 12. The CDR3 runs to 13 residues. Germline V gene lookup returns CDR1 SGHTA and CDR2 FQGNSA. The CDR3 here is CATTKGGQGKAFF. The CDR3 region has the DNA TGTGCCACCACCAAGGGGGGACAGGGAAAAGCTTTCTTT.

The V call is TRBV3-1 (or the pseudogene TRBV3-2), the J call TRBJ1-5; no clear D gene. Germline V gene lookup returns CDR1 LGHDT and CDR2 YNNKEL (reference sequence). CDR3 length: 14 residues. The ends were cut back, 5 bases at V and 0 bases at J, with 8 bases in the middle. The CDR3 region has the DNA TGTGCCAGCAGCTCAGACATTAGCAATCAGCCCCAGCATTTT. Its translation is CASSSDISNQPQHF.

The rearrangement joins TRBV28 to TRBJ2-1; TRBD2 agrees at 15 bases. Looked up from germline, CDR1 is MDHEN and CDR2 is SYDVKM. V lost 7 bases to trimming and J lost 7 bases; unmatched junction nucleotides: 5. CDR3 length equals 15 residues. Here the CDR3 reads CASTIGTSGRNEQFF. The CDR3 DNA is TGTGCCAGCACCATCGGGACTAGCGGGAGGAATGAGCAGTTCTTC.

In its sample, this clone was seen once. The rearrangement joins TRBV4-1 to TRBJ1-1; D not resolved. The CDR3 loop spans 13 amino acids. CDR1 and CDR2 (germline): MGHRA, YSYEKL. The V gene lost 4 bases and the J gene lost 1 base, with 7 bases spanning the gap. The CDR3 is CASSLVPNTEAFF. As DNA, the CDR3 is TGCGCCAGCAGCCTCGTCCCGAACACTGAAGCTTTCTTT.

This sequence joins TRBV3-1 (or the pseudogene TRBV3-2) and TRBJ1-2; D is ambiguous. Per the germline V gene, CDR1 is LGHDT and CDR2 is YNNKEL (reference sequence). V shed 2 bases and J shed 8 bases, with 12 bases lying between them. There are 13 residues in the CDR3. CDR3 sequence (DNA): TGTGCCAGCAGCCAAATCACGGGAGGCGGCTACACCTTC. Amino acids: CASSQITGGGYTF.

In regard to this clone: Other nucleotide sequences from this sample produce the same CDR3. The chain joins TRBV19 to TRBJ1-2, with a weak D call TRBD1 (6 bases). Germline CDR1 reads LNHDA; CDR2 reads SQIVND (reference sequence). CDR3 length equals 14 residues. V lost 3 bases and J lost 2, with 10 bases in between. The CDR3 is CASSIRDRNYGYTF. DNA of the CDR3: TGTGCCAGTAGTATTAGAGACAGGAACTATGGCTACACCTTC. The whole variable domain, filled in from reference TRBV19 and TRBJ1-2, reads DGGITQSPKYLFRKEGQNVTLSCEQNLNHDAMYWYRQDPGQGLRLIYYSQIVNDFQKGDIAEGYSVSREKKESFPLTVTSAQKNPTAFYLCASSIRDRNYGYTFGSGTRLTVV.

The CDR3 spells CASSRAGTGATEAFF. As DNA, the CDR3 is TGTGCCAGCAGCCGCGCCGGGACAGGGGCCACTGAAGCTTTCTTT. The genes are TRBV28 and TRBJ1-1; 10 bases are a match to TRBD1. The CDR3 has 15 amino acids. Germline CDR1 and CDR2: MDHEN and SYDVKM. J was trimmed by 4 bases and V by 6 bases; bases with no gene match: 8. Together with reference TRBV28 and TRBJ1-1, the CDR3 gives the full variable domain: DVKVTQSSRYLVKRTGEKVFLECVQDMDHENMFWYRQDPGLGLRLIYFSYDVKMKEKGDIPEGYSVSREKKERFSLILESASTNQTSMYLCASSRAGTGATEAFFGQGTRLTVV.

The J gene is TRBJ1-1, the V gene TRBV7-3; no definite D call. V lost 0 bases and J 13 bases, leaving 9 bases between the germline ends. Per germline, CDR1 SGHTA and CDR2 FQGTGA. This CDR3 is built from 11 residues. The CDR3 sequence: CASSLTSSLFF. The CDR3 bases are TGTGCCAGCAGCTTAACCTCTTCCCTTTTCTTT.

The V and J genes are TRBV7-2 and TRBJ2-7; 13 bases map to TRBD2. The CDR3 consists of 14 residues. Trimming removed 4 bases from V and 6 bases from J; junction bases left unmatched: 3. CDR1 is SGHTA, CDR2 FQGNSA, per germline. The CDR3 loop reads CASSSGLAGAEQYF. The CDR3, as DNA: TGTGCCAGCAGCTCCGGACTAGCGGGAGCCGAGCAGTACTTC. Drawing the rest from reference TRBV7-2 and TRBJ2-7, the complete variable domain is GAGVSQSPSNKVTEKGKDVELRCDPISGHTALYWYRQSLGQGLEFLIYFQGNSAPDKSGLPSDRFSAERTGGSVSTLTIQRTQQEDSAVYLCASSSGLAGAEQYFGPGTRLTVT.

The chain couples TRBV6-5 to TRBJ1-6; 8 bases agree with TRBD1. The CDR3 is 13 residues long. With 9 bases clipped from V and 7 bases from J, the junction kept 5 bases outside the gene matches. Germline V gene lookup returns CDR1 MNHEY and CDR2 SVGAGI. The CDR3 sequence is CASQGARNSPLHF. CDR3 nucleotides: TGTGCCAGTCAGGGGGCGCGGAATTCACCCCTCCACTTT.

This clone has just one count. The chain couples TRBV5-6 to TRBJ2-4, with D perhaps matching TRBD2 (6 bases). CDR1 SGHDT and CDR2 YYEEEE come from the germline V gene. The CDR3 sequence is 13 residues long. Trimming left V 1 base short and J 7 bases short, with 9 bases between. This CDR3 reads CASSLLGLNIQYF. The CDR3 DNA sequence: TGTGCCAGCAGCTTGTTGGGACTTAACATTCAGTACTTC.

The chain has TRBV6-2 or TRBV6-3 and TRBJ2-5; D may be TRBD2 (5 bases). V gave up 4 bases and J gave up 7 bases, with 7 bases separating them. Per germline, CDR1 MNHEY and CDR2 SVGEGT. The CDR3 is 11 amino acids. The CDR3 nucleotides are TGTGCCAGCAGTTCCGCGGGGACCCAGTACTTC. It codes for CASSSAGTQYF.

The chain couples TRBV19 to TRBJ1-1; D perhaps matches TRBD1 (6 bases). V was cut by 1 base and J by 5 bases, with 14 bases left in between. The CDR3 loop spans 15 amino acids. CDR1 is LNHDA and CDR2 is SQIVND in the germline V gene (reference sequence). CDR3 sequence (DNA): TGTGCCAGTAGTATAGTTTACAGGGTGGGTACTGAAGCTTTCTTT. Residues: CASSIVYRVGTEAFF.

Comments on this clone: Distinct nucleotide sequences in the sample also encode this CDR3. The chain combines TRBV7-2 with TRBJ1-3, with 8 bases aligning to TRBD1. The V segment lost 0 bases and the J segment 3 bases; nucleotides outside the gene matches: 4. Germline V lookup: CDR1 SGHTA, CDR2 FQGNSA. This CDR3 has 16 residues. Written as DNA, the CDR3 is TGTGCCAGCAGCTTAGCGCAGGGGGCGCTTGGAAACACCATATATTTT. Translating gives CASSLAQGALGNTIYF.

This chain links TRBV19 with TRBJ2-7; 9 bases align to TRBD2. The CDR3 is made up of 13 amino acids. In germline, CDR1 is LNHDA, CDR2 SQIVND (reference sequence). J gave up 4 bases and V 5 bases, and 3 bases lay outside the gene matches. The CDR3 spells CASSSTSGYEQYF. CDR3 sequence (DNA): TGTGCCAGTAGTTCGACTAGCGGATACGAGCAGTACTTC.

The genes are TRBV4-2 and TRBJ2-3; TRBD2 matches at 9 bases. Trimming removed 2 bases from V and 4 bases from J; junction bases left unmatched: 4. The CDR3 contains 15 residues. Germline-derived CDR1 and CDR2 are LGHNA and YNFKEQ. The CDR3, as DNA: TGTGCCAGCAGCCAAAGCGGGAGGTTCTCAGATACGCAGTATTTT. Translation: CASSQSGRFSDTQYF.

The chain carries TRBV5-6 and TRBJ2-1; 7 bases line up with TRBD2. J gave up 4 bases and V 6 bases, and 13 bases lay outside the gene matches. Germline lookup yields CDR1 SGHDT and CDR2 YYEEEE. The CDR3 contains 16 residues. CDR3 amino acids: CASTHMPSGIYNEQFF. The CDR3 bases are TGTGCCAGCACCCATATGCCCAGCGGGATTTACAATGAGCAGTTCTTC.

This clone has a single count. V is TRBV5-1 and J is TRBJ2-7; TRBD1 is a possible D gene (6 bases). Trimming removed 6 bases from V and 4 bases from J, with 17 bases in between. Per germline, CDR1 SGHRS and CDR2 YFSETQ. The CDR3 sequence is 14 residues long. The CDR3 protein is CASKRGSVVYEQYF. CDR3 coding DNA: TGCGCCAGCAAAAGGGGGAGTGTCGTTTACGAGCAGTACTTC.

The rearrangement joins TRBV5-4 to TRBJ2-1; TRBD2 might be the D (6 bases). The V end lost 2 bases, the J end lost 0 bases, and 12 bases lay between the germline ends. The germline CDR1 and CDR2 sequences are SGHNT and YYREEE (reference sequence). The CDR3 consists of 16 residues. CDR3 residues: CASSLPGLASYNEQFF. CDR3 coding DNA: TGTGCCAGCAGCTTACCGGGACTCGCCTCCTACAATGAGCAGTTCTTC.

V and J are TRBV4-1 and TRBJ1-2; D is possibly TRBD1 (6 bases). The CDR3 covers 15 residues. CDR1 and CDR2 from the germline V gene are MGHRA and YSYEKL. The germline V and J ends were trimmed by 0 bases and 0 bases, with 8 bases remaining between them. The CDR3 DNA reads TGCGCCAGCAGCCAAGATAAGGGGGCTAACTATGGCTACACCTTC. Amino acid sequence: CASSQDKGANYGYTF.

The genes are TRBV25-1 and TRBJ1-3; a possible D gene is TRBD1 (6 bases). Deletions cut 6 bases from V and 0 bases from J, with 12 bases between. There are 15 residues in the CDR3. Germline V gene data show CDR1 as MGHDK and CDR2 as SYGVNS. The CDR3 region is CASRPPGDSGNTIYF. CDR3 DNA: TGTGCCAGCAGACCACCAGGGGACTCTGGAAACACCATATATTTT.

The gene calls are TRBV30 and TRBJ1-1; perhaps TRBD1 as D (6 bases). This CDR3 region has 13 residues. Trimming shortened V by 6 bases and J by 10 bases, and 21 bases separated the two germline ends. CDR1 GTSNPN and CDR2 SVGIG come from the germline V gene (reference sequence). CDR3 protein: CACCTGLDARAFF. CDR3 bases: TGTGCCTGTTGCACAGGGCTGGATGCTCGAGCTTTCTTT.

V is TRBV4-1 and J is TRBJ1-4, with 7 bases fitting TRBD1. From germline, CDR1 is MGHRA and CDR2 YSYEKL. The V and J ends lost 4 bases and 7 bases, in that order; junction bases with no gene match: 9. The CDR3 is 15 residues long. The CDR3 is CASSPGAGGGEKLFF. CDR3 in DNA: TGCGCCAGCAGCCCTGGGGCAGGGGGAGGTGAAAAACTGTTTTTT.

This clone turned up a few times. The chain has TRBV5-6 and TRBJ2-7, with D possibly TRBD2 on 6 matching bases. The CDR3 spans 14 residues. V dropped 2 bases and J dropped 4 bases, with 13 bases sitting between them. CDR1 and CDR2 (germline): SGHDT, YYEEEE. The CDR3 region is CASSFGTLLYEQYF. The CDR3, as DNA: TGTGCCAGCAGCTTTGGGACTCTCCTATACGAGCAGTACTTC. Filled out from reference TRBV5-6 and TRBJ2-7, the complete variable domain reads DAGVTQSPTHLIKTRGQQVTLRCSPKSGHDTVSWYQQALGQGPQFIFQYYEEEERQRGNFPDRFSGHQFPNYSSELNVNALLLGDSALYLCASSFGTLLYEQYFGPGTRLTVT.

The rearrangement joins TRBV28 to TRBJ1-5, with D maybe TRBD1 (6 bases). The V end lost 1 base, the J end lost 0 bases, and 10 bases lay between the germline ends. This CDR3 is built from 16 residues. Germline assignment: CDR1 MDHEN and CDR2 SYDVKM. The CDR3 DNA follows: TGTGCCAGCAGTTTATACAGGGAGTATAGCAATCAGCCCCAGCATTTT. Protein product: CASSLYREYSNQPQHF. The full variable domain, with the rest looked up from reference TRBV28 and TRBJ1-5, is DVKVTQSSRYLVKRTGEKVFLECVQDMDHENMFWYRQDPGLGLRLIYFSYDVKMKEKGDIPEGYSVSREKKERFSLILESASTNQTSMYLCASSLYREYSNQPQHFGDGTRLSIL.

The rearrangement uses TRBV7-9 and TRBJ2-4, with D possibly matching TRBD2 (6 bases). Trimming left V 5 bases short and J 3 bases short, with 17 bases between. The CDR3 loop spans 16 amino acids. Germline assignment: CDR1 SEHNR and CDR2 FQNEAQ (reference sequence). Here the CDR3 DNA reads TGTGCCAGCAGCCGTTCGGGGGTGGGTGGCAAAAACATTCAGTACTTC. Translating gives CASSRSGVGGKNIQYF. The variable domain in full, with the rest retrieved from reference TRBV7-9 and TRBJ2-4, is DTGVSQNPRHKITKRGQNVTFRCDPISEHNRLYWYRQTLGQGPEFLTYFQNEAQLEKSRLLSDRFSAERPKGSFSTLEIQRTEQGDSAMYLCASSRSGVGGKNIQYFGAGTRLSVL.